The 7 T cell receptor beta chains below were found in one sample sequenced in a study of blood T cell repertoires in COVID-19. TCRdb keeps only in-frame clones here, not all; method: immunoSEQ multiplex PCR. Among fewer than 200,000 clones listed, about 86% were seen once. Sequencing was carried out using PBMCs or T cells enriched from blood (not recorded which). These receptor sequences come from a woman aged 45-60 years in a cohort exposed to, infected with or recovered from COVID-19 (not recorded which).

V usage is TRBV5-6 and J usage is TRBJ1-2, with a weak D call TRBD1 (6 bases). With 2 bases removed from V and 7 bases from J, the gap between germline ends came to 12 bases. The CDR3 is made up of 13 amino acids. The germline V gene encodes CDR1 SGHDT and CDR2 YYEEEE. DNA for the CDR3: TGTGCCAGCAGCTTAGGAACAGGGACTGGCTACACCTTC. This gives the protein CASSLGTGTGYTF.

In this sample, this clone turned up a few times. V gene TRBV19 combines with J gene TRBJ1-4; 8 bases map to TRBD1. The germline V gene encodes CDR1 LNHDA and CDR2 SQIVND (reference sequence). The CDR3 totals 15 residues. V shed 6 bases, J shed 7 bases, and the junction held 10 bases outside the gene matches. CDR3: CASSEGPGGGEKLFF. The CDR3 DNA follows: TGTGCCAGTAGCGAAGGTCCAGGGGGCGGTGAAAAACTGTTTTTT.

This chain links TRBV30 with TRBJ1-4; D is undetermined. CDR1 is GTSNPN and CDR2 is SVGIG in the germline V gene (reference sequence). CDR3 length: 15 amino acids. V was clipped by 4 bases and J by 6 bases, with 18 bases between them. The CDR3 bases are TGTGCCTGGATGGGAAGGAGAGGGCGCGATGAAAAACTGTTTTTT. Its protein is CAWMGRRGRDEKLFF.

This sequence joins TRBV5-1 and TRBJ2-7; tentative D call: TRBD1 (6 bases). There are 12 residues in the CDR3. V lost 2 bases and J 7 bases, leaving 10 bases between the germline ends. Germline CDR1 is SGHRS and CDR2 is YFSETQ. CDR3 sequence reads: CASSFGQREQYF. CDR3 DNA: TGCGCCAGCAGCTTCGGACAGAGGGAGCAGTACTTC.

The genes are TRBV9 and TRBJ1-4; D is unresolved. CDR1 and CDR2 from the germline V gene are SGDLS and YYNGEE. This CDR3 region has 14 residues. Trimming shortened V by 0 bases and J by 4 bases, and 7 bases separated the two germline ends. The CDR3 protein is CASSVGQNNEKLFF. In nucleotides, the CDR3 is TGTGCCAGCAGCGTAGGTCAGAATAATGAAAAACTGTTTTTT. The entire variable domain, with the rest obtained from reference TRBV9 and TRBJ1-4, is as follows: DSGVTQTPKHLITATGQRVTLRCSPRSGDLSVYWYQQSLDQGLQFLIQYYNGEERAKGNILERFSAQQFPDLHSELNLSSLELGDSALYFCASSVGQNNEKLFFGSGTQLSVL.

This clone has just one count. The CDR3: CASRFRLRTGVGNTIYF. In nucleotides, the CDR3 is TGTGCCAGCAGGTTCCGACTGAGGACAGGGGTAGGAAACACCATATATTTT. The chain links TRBV13 to TRBJ1-3, with TRBD1 matching 9 bases. CDR1 PRHDT and CDR2 FYEKMQ come from the germline V gene (reference sequence). The CDR3 is made up of 17 amino acids. The trim removed 6 bases at V and 4 bases at J, leaving 13 bases unmatched. The full variable domain, completed using reference TRBV13 and TRBJ1-3, is AAGVIQSPRHLIKEKRETATLKCYPIPRHDTVYWYQQGPGQDPQFLISFYEKMQSDKGSIPDRFSAQQFSDYHSELNMSSLELGDSALYFCASRFRLRTGVGNTIYFGEGSWLTVV.

The chain joins TRBV20-1 to TRBJ1-2; D is perhaps TRBD1 (6 bases). Germline CDR1 is DFQATT and CDR2 is SNEGSKA (reference sequence). There are 12 residues in the CDR3. Trimming removed 3 bases at V and 7 bases at J, with 12 bases between. CDR3 region: CSASSGQRGYTF. The DNA for the CDR3 is TGCAGTGCTAGTTCGGGACAACGTGGCTACACCTTC.